The text below deals with one TCR beta chain. The data were obtained in a study of shared clonotypes between healthy human individuals. Sequencing used immunoSEQ multiplex PCR; TCRdb keeps in-frame clones, though not all of them. The repertoire has hundreds of thousands of clones, around 79% of them found once; the top ten carry around 13%. Per the germline V gene, CDR1 is GTSNPN and CDR2 is SVGIG (reference sequence). CDR3 length equals 15 residues. With V trimmed by 1 base and J by 7 bases, 7 bases remained unmatched. The sample consisted of PBMCs. The sequence was obtained from a middle-aged woman in good health. Some clones in this sample may be carry-over from other donors' samples. This rearrangement joins TRBV30 to TRBJ1-6; 7 bases fit TRBD1. The CDR3 spells CAWSGPGGANSPLHF. CDR3 nucleotides: TGTGCCTGGAGTGGCCCAGGGGGGGCGAATTCACCCCTCCACTTT.